This TCR beta chain was sequenced during a study of cytomegalovirus exposure and HLA in healthy donors. Findings of the study overall: The number of N-insertions in an Asian-associated ancestry cluster was reportedly below the roughly 670-donor mean in a later analysis. Later analysis demonstrated an association between a missense DCLRE1C variant and TCR beta V- and J-gene trimming.

PCR amplification relied on 60 Vbeta primers (plus 13 Jbeta primers). Clones were read by immunoSEQ multiplex PCR, and TCRdb kept only the in-frame ones, dropping some. The sample contains 140,000 to 150,000 clones, roughly 80% of which appear only once. CDR1 is MNHNS and CDR2 is SASEGT in the germline V gene. The CDR3 length is 13 residues. Between the trimmed V and J ends, which lost 8 bases and 3 bases, there was a span of 11 bases. For this clone: Its specificity is unknown.

This TCR derives from a man aged 40-50 years in good health and CMV-seronegative. This chain links TRBV6-1 with TRBJ2-1; D possibly corresponds to TRBD1 (6 bases). The sequenced material came from PBMCs. The CDR3 DNA reads TGTGCCAGCTTACAGGGACACTACAATGAGCAGTTCTTC. Protein: CASLQGHYNEQFF.